This T cell receptor beta chain is from a study of response to subunit inactivated influenza vaccine. General study results and limits: Few additional T cells are recruited per seasonal influenza vaccination, authors suggested.

From the RT-PCR reads, TCRdb called clonotypes with MiXCR, one entry per CDR3 protein. The profile shows about 500,000 distinct CDR3 sequences, around 7.9% of them singletons. About this clonotype: What it binds is unknown.

V trimming: 1 base; J trimming: 7 bases; junction bases outside the gene matches: 4. Germline V gives CDR1 LGHNA, CDR2 YNFKEQ. The CDR3 spans 14 residues. Source: PBMCs from blood, taken roughly 24 months after vaccination. The chain uses TRBV4-2 and TRBJ2-7; 10 nucleotides line up with TRBD1. This TCR came from a man between 50 and 70 years old who received an inactivated influenza vaccine. As DNA, the CDR3 is TGTGCCAGCAGCCAAGGGGGGACAGGGGAAGAGCAGTACTTC. As protein: CASSQGGTGEEQYF.